The next 11 T cell receptor beta chains were all read from a single sample in a study of blood T cell repertoires in COVID-19. Assay used: immunoSEQ multiplex PCR; TCRdb lists only in-frame clones, some missing. The repertoire holds about 310,000 clones, with approximately 90% as singletons. Sequenced: PBMCs or T cells enriched from blood (not recorded which). The receptors were sampled from a woman in her thirties or forties who had recovered from COVID-19.

The chain combines TRBV19 with TRBJ2-4; tentatively, D is TRBD1 (6 bases). CDR1 LNHDA and CDR2 SQIVND come from the germline V gene (reference sequence). The CDR3 length is 12 residues. CDR3 protein: CGTGISKNIQYF. CDR3 bases: TGTGGAACAGGGATATCCAAAAACATTCAGTACTTC.

J is TRBJ1-6 and V is TRBV30; D is ambiguous. Deletions cut 5 bases from V and 8 bases from J, with 13 bases between. The length of the CDR3 is 13 residues. The germline V gene encodes CDR1 GTSNPN and CDR2 SVGIG (reference sequence). The CDR3 nucleotides read TGTGCCTGGTCCGAGGTGGAGGATTCACCCCTCCACTTT. Its protein product is CAWSEVEDSPLHF. Together with reference TRBV30 and TRBJ1-6, the CDR3 gives the full variable domain: SQTIHQWPATLVQPVGSPLSLECTVEGTSNPNLYWYRQAAGRGLQLLFYSVGIGQISSEVPQNLSASRPQDRQFILSSKKLLLSDSGFYLCAWSEVEDSPLHFGNGTRLTVT.

CDR3 protein: CASSMGVKLGGYNEQFF. The CDR3 DNA reads as TGTGCCAGTAGCATGGGGGTGAAGTTGGGAGGCTACAATGAGCAGTTCTTC. The V gene is TRBV19, the J gene TRBJ2-1, with a tentative D call TRBD2 (6 bases). Germline assignment: CDR1 LNHDA and CDR2 SQIVND (reference sequence). The CDR3 contains 17 residues. V was shortened by 6 bases and J by 3 bases, with 21 bases between the two germline ends.

In DNA, the CDR3 is TGTGCCAGCAGCTACTACCACCGGGACAGGGGGCCTAACACTGAAGCTTTCTTT. Its translation: CASSYYHRDRGPNTEAFF. The gene calls are TRBV5-5 and TRBJ1-1; the match to TRBD1 covers 12 bases. Trimming at V came to 3 bases and at J to 2 bases, leaving 11 bases not matched to a gene. The CDR3 runs 18 residues. The V gene's germline CDR1 is SGHKS and CDR2 YYEKEE (reference sequence).

The CDR3, as DNA: TGTGCCAGCAGCGCTCAGGGGGCCACTGAAGCTTTCTTT. Protein sequence: CASSAQGATEAFF. The genes are TRBV9 and TRBJ1-1, with TRBD1 matching 8 bases. CDR3 length: 13 residues. CDR1 is SGDLS, CDR2 YYNGEE, per germline. V was clipped by 3 bases and J by 4 bases; unmatched bases: 2.

The chain employs TRBV7-9 and TRBJ2-5; weak D call: TRBD2 (6 bases). The CDR3 totals 16 residues. Looked up from germline, CDR1 is SEHNR and CDR2 is FQNEAQ (reference sequence). The V gene lost 1 base and the J gene lost 2 bases, with 14 bases spanning the gap. In DNA form, the CDR3 reads TGTGCCAGCAGCTTAGTGGAGGGGACGGAGCAAGAGACCCAGTACTTC. Protein sequence: CASSLVEGTEQETQYF.

The chain combines TRBV6-5 with TRBJ1-2; weak D call: TRBD1 (5 bases). The CDR3 extends over 15 amino acids. Germline V gene sequence: CDR1 MNHEY, CDR2 SVGAGI. V lost 5 bases to trimming and J lost 6 bases, with 19 bases between them. CDR3 DNA: TGTGCCAGCAGTACTACACGCAACAGGCCACATGGCTACACCTTC. Amino acids: CASSTTRNRPHGYTF.

The chain combines TRBV3-1 (or the pseudogene TRBV3-2) with TRBJ2-6; a weak D match, TRBD1 (5 bases). The ends were cut back, 4 bases at V and 2 bases at J, with 15 bases in the middle. The CDR3 totals 17 residues. Germline CDR1 is LGHDT and CDR2 is YNNKEL (reference sequence). CDR3 nucleotide sequence: TGTGCCAGCAGCCCCCAAGAAGGGGCGCCTGGGGCCAACGTCCTGACTTTC. This encodes CASSPQEGAPGANVLTF.

J is TRBJ2-2 and V is TRBV7-9; 14 positions agree with TRBD2. Germline V gives CDR1 SEHNR, CDR2 FQNEAQ (reference sequence). The CDR3 contains 14 residues. Trimming took 8 bases from V and 5 from J; bases not matched to a gene: 1. CDR3 sequence (DNA): TGTGCCAGCCGGACTAGCGGGGGGACCGGGGAGCTGTTTTTT. This encodes CASRTSGGTGELFF.

The chain joins TRBV9 to TRBJ1-3; unclear D gene. The CDR3 length is 14 residues. The germline V gene has CDR1 SGDLS and CDR2 YYNGEE. V was clipped by 0 bases and J by 3 bases, with 7 bases between them. In DNA, the CDR3 is TGTGCCAGCAGCGTAGCTGGAGATGGAAACACCATATATTTT. Translated: CASSVAGDGNTIYF.

This chain joins TRBV6-5 and TRBJ2-1; maybe TRBD2 (5 bases). With 6 bases removed from V and 4 bases from J, the gap between germline ends came to 16 bases. Germline V lookup: CDR1 MNHEY, CDR2 SVGAGI. This CDR3 spans 15 amino acids. The CDR3 loop reads CASSQEKGAYNEQFF. The CDR3, as DNA: TGTGCCAGCAGCCAGGAGAAGGGAGCATACAATGAGCAGTTCTTC.